This TCR beta chain was observed in a study of blood T cell repertoires in COVID-19. Study background: Samples taken during acute and convalescent COVID-19 were collected in the United States, Italy and Spain. T cells, B-cell-depleted T cells, or PBMCs supplied cDNA or gDNA.

Trimming stripped 0 bases from V and 1 base from J, with 10 bases between. CDR3 length: 15 amino acids. CDR1 is SGDLS, CDR2 YYNGEE, per germline. The method was immunoSEQ multiplex PCR; TCRdb's version includes in-frame clones alone and lacks a portion of them. The table has about 200,000 clones, 85% to 90% seen once. The rearrangement links TRBV9 to TRBJ2-5; tentatively, D is TRBD2 (6 bases). Sequencing used peripheral blood. The clonotype was recovered from a man aged 45-65 years with acute or convalescent COVID-19. The DNA for the CDR3 is TGTGCCAGCAGCGTAGTACCGGGGGTCCAAGAGACCCAGTACTTC. Protein: CASSVVPGVQETQYF.